This section outlines one T cell receptor beta chain sequence together with its context. The antigen is unknown. These data are taken from a study of OX40 agonist ivuxolimab in advanced cancers. Study-level information: The patients' treatment was ivuxolimab, an agonistic anti-OX40 (CD134) antibody. All patients had ivuxolimab intravenously every 2 weeks at 0.01 to 10 mg/kg.

This table comes from immunoSEQ multiplex PCR, and its TCRdb copy is limited to in-frame clones, with some not included. The top ten clones hold roughly 0.38% of a sample with 70,000 to 100,000 clones, roughly 90% of them seen once. The CDR3 covers 15 residues. Trimming took 0 bases from V and 5 from J; bases not matched to a gene: 5. The germline V gene has CDR1 ENHRY and CDR2 SYGVKD. Study-level results: Average numbers of expanded clones were greater in CD8+ T cells than in CD4+. Antigen specificity of clonally expanded peripheral T cells was not established.

The material was CD4+ or CD8+ T cells sorted from blood, obtained in a trial of the OX40 agonist ivuxolimab. The chain couples TRBV10-3 to TRBJ1-1; 8 bases are shared with TRBD1. This receptor was obtained from an adult with an advanced solid tumor such as melanoma, head and neck, liver or kidney cancer. The CDR3 DNA reads as TGTGCCATCAGTGAGTCGACAGGGGCGGGAACTGAAGCTTTCTTT. Its protein product is CAISESTGAGTEAFF.